The 12 T cell receptor beta chains listed next were all sequenced from one sample in a study. TCRdb independently ran MiXCR on the 5' RACE reads; one entry per CDR3 protein. The table has 50,000 to 65,000 distinct CDR3 sequences, 28% seen once. Sequenced: tumor-infiltrating memory CD4+ T cells sorted from the breast tumor. Subset specified: memory CD4+ T cells, CD4+CD45RO+CD25-. The source of these receptors is a female donor with breast cancer.

This clonotype was detected a few times. The chain couples TRBV5-1 to TRBJ2-5, with TRBD1 identical over 7 bases. The CDR3 spans 15 residues. The J segment lost 2 bases and the V segment lost 1 base, leaving 5 bases of the junction unmatched. Germline V CDR1 and CDR2: SGHRS, YFSETQ. The CDR3 here is CASSLTGTVQETQYF. CDR3 coding DNA: TGCGCCAGCAGCTTGACTGGGACAGTTCAAGAGACCCAGTACTTC.

The gene calls are TRBV28 and TRBJ1-6, with 7 bases lining up with TRBD1. Germline trimming cut 3 bases from V and 10 bases from J; bases unmatched to any gene: 12. Germline V lookup: CDR1 MDHEN, CDR2 SYDVKM. This CDR3 comprises 16 residues. Here the CDR3 reads CASSLSYRGRGSPLHF. For the CDR3, the DNA is TGTGCCAGCAGTTTGTCATACAGGGGACGTGGGTCACCCCTCCACTTT.

Details on this clonotype: A read error may account for a junction end that differs from germline. This sequence joins TRBV5-1 and TRBJ2-1; 9 bases are a match to TRBD1. The germline V gene encodes CDR1 SGHRS and CDR2 YFSETQ. The CDR3 is 15 residues long. The CDR3 coding sequence is TGCGCCAGCGGCTTGGACAGGGGTATCAACAATGAGCAGTTCTTC. It encodes CASGLDRGINNEQFF. Together with reference TRBV5-1 and TRBJ2-1, the CDR3 gives the full variable domain: KAGVTQTPRYLIKTRGQQVTLSCSPISGHRSVSWYQQTPGQGLQFLFEYFSETQRNKGNFPGRFSGRQFSNSRSEMNVSTLELGDSALYLCASGLDRGINNEQFFGPGTRLTVL.

This chain connects TRBV7-9 to TRBJ1-1; no clear D. The CDR3 is 14 amino acids. CDR1 is SEHNR, CDR2 FQNEAQ, per germline (reference sequence). Trimming removed 2 bases from V and 2 bases from J, with 9 bases in between. The CDR3 spells CASSLKGGNTEAFF. The CDR3 coding sequence is TGTGCCAGCAGCTTAAAAGGAGGCAACACTGAAGCTTTCTTT.

Of note for this clonotype: A read error may explain this, as a much larger clone is one base away. The chain uses TRBV7-8 and TRBJ1-1; possibly TRBD1 for D (5 bases). V was shortened by 2 bases and J by 5 bases, with 6 bases between the two germline ends. Germline values: CDR1 SGHVS, CDR2 FQNEAQ. CDR3 size: 12 residues. The DNA of the CDR3 is TGTGCCAGCAGCTTAAGGGGAACTGAAGCTTTCTTT. As protein: CASSLRGTEAFF. The whole variable domain, remainder taken from reference TRBV7-8 and TRBJ1-1, is GAGVSQSPRYKVAKRGQDVALRCDPISGHVSLFWYQQALGQGPEFLTYFQNEAQLDKSGLPSDRFFAERPEGSVSTLKIQRTQQEDSAVYLCASSLRGTEAFFGQGTRLTVV.

For this clonotype: This may arise from a read error, as a much more abundant clone is one base away. The chain couples TRBV15 to TRBJ2-1, with D perhaps matching TRBD2 (5 bases). The V end was cut by 0 bases, the J end by 6 bases, with 18 bases between. The length of the CDR3 is 17 residues. Germline assignment: CDR1 LNHNV and CDR2 YYDKDF (reference sequence). CDR3 sequence reads: CATSRERVGERLNEQFF. In DNA form, the CDR3 reads TGTGCCACCAGCAGAGAACGAGTGGGAGAGCGGCTCAATGAGCAGTTCTTC.

The chain is built from TRBV5-5 and TRBJ1-2; TRBD1 might be the D (5 bases). The CDR3 contains 13 residues. The V and J ends lost 4 bases and 6 bases respectively, with 13 bases between them. From germline, CDR1 is SGHKS and CDR2 YYEKEE (reference sequence). For the CDR3, the DNA is TGTGCCAGCAGCCACCCCGGGACGGATGGCTACACCTTC. Its translation: CASSHPGTDGYTF.

This chain links TRBV7-8 with TRBJ2-1; no clear D gene. This CDR3 region has 16 residues. Trimming pared 1 base from V and 0 bases from J, leaving 10 bases between. The germline gives CDR1 SGHVS, CDR2 FQNEAQ. CDR3 bases: TGTGCCAGCAGCTTAGTACTCCCGGGCTCCTACAATGAGCAGTTCTTC. Its protein product is CASSLVLPGSYNEQFF. Combining the CDR3 with reference TRBV7-8 and TRBJ2-1 gives the whole variable domain GAGVSQSPRYKVAKRGQDVALRCDPISGHVSLFWYQQALGQGPEFLTYFQNEAQLDKSGLPSDRFFAERPEGSVSTLKIQRTQQEDSAVYLCASSLVLPGSYNEQFFGPGTRLTVL.

Turning to this clonotype: This may stem from a read error, because a much larger clone lies one nucleotide away. The rearrangement links TRBV6-1 to TRBJ1-2; possible D gene TRBD1, 5 bases. Germline V gene sequence: CDR1 MNHNS, CDR2 SASEGT. This CDR3 has 14 residues. This CDR3 is CASRKETGPGGYIF. CDR3 DNA sequence: TGTGCCAGCAGGAAGGAAACAGGTCCCGGAGGCTACATCTTC.

The chain recombines TRBV7-9 with TRBJ2-3; D is perhaps TRBD2 (5 bases). CDR3 length: 13 amino acids. Trimming shortened V by 2 bases and J by 6 bases, and 9 bases separated the two germline ends. Germline V gene data show CDR1 as SEHNR and CDR2 as FQNEAQ (reference sequence). The chain's CDR3 is CASSLMRADTQYF. CDR3 nucleotide sequence: TGTGCCAGCAGCTTAATGAGGGCCGATACGCAGTATTTT.

This clonotype was seen only a few times. This chain connects TRBV27 to TRBJ1-2; D remains ambiguous. Germline-derived CDR1 and CDR2 are MNHEY and SMNVEV (reference sequence). Between the trimmed V and J ends, which lost 5 bases and 4 bases, there was a span of 14 bases. This CDR3 has 14 residues. The CDR3 sequence: CASSPRRPPYGYTF. The CDR3, as DNA: TGTGCCAGCAGTCCCCGACGCCCACCCTATGGCTACACCTTC.

This clonotype has ten or more counts. The V and J genes are TRBV9 and TRBJ2-3; D is undetermined. The CDR3 is made up of 14 amino acids. Germline lookup yields CDR1 SGDLS and CDR2 YYNGEE. Trimming cost V 1 base and J 6 bases, with 12 bases left between them. The CDR3 loop reads CASSVNSGSDTQYF. In nucleotides, the CDR3 is TGTGCCAGCAGCGTAAACTCCGGATCCGATACGCAGTATTTT.